Below, one TCR beta chain is given with its context. The antigen is undetermined. A read error is likely, as this CDR3 ends without the conserved phenylalanine or tryptophan. This record comes from a study of T cells in Graves' hyperthyroidism and ophthalmopathy. Findings and caveats of the study: Blood shared most expanded thyroid clonotypes above 0.001. The model made its ophthalmopathy prediction, and onset followed a median about 6 months later.

RNA transcripts provided the source from which TCR beta CDR3 regions were amplified. An initial round of RT-PCR targeting the TCR CDR3 relied on the HTBI primer set. MiXCR, run by TCRdb on the multiplex PCR reads, gives a single entry per CDR3 protein. Counted here are approximately 700,000 distinct CDR3 sequences, about 45% occurring once; the ten biggest clones make up roughly 6.5%. Germline-derived CDR1 and CDR2 are SGHVS and FQNEAQ. V was pared by 5 bases and J by 3 bases, with 5 bases of the junction left unmatched. This CDR3 contains 14 residues. The V call is TRBV7-8, the J call TRBJ2-7, with 9 positions matching TRBD1. Material: peripheral blood or thyroid tissue (not recorded which). The receptor's source is an adult man with Graves' disease, either hyperthyroidism or ophthalmopathy (not recorded which). The CDR3 nucleotides read TGTGCCAGCAGCGGACAGGGGCTCGACTACGAGCAGTACCTC. It specifies CASSGQGLDYEQYL.